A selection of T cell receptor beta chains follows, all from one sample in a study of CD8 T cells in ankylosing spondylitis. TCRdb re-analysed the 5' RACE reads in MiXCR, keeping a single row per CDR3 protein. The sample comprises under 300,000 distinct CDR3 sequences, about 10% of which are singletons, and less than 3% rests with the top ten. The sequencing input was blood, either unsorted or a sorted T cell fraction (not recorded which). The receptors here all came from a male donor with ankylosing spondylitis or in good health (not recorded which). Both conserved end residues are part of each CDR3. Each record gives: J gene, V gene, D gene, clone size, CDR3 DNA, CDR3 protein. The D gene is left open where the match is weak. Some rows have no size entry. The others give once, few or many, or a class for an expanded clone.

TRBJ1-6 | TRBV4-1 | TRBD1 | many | TGCGCCAGCAGCTCGAGACGGGACAGATATAATTCACCCCTCCACTTT | CASSSRRDRYNSPLHF
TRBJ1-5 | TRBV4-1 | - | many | TGCGCCAGCAGCCTTTGGGGAAATAGCAATCAGCCCCAGCATTTT | CASSLWGNSNQPQHF
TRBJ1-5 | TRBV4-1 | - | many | TGCGCCAGCAGCCAACCGTTCCTCGAAGGCTCTTATAGCAATCAGCCCCAGCATTTT | CASSQPFLEGSYSNQPQHF
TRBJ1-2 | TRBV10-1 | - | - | TGCGCCAGCAGTGAGTCGGGCAGGGACAACTATGGCTACACCTTC | CASSESGRDNYGYTF
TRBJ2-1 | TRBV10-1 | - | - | TGCGCCAGCAGTGAGTCGGGGATCCACGGCGGATCCCGAAGGAATGAGCAGTTCTTC | CASSESGIHGGSRRNEQFF
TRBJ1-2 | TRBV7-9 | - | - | TGTGCCAGCAGCTTCCTTCCGGGGACTAACTATGGCTACACCTTC | CASSFLPGTNYGYTF
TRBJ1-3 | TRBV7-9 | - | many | TGTGCCAGCAGCTTAGACCAGGGAGCTGGAAACACCATATATTTT | CASSLDQGAGNTIYF
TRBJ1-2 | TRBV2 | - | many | TGTGCCAGCAGCCCTACGGGGGAGCCTAACTATGGCTACACCTTC | CASSPTGEPNYGYTF
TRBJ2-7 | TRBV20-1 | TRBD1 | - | TGCAGTGCTAGCCAGGGGGCGTCCTACGAGCAGTACTTC | CSASQGASYEQYF
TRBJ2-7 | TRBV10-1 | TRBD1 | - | TGCGCCAGCAGTGAGAAGTCCTGGGCCGGGACAGATTCCTACGAGCAGTACTTC | CASSEKSWAGTDSYEQYF
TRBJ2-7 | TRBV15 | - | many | TGTGCCACCAGCAGAGAGCAACTAGGCTACGAGCAGTACTTC | CATSREQLGYEQYF
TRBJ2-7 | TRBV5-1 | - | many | TGCGCCAGCAGCCCCATGGACAGCTACGAGCAGTACTTC | CASSPMDSYEQYF
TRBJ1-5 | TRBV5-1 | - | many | TGCGCCAGCAGCTTGGAAGGGGGTTTGGGTCAGCCCCAGCATTTT | CASSLEGGLGQPQHF
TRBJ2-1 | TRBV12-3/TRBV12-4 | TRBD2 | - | TGTGCCAGCAGTTTTTCGGAGGGACTAGCGCAGGGCAATGAGCAGTTCTTC | CASSFSEGLAQGNEQFF
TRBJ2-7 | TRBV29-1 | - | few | TGCAGCGTCATGACCGCCTCCTACGAGCAGTACTTC | CSVMTASYEQYF
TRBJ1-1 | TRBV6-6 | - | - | TGTGCCAGCAGTCACCAGGGAACTGAAGCTTTCTTT | CASSHQGTEAFF
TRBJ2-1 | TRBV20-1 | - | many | TGCAGTGCTCCCATCAGGGAGAGGTGGGGGCAGTTCTTC | CSAPIRERWGQFF
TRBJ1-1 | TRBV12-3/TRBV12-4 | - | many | TGTGCCAGCAGTCGGGACGCAGGGAGCACTGAAGCTTTCTTT | CASSRDAGSTEAFF
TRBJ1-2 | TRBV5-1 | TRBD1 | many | TGCGCCAGCAGCGGGGGACAGGTTAGCGATGGCTACACCTTC | CASSGGQVSDGYTF
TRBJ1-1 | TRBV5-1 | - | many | TGCGCCTTAGCGAGGGACGGCCGGAACACTGAAGCTTTCTTT | CALARDGRNTEAFF
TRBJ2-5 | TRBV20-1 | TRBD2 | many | TGCAGTGCTAGAGTGACGGGGGGGCTCGGAGAGACCCAGTACTTC | CSARVTGGLGETQYF